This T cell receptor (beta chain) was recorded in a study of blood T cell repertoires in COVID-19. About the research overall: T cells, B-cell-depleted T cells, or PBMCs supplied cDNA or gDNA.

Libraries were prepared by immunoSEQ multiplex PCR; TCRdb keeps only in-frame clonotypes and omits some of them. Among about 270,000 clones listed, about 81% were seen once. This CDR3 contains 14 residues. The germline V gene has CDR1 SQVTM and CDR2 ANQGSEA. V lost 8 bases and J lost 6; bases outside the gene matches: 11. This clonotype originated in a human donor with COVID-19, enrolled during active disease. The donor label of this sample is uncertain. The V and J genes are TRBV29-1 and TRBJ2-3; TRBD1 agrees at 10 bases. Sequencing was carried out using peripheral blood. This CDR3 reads CSFRTGGGADTQYF. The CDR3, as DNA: TGCAGCTTTCGGACAGGGGGAGGTGCGGATACGCAGTATTTT.